This TCR beta chain stems from a study of blood T cell repertoires in COVID-19. Study-level background: Spain, Italy and the United States supplied samples that represented acute and convalescent COVID-19. PBMCs, B-cell-depleted T cells, or T cells were the source of the cDNA or gDNA that made up the material.

Original data processing: From reference gene primer amplification, estimates of nucleated cell counts were derived. Clones were read by immunoSEQ multiplex PCR, and TCRdb kept only the in-frame ones, dropping some. That table furnishes V, J and clone size, whereas the DNA furnished D and trimming. This sample has some 31,000 clones, with about 92% found just once. Germline CDR1 and CDR2: MNHEY and SVGEGT. Trimming took 4 bases from V and 11 from J; bases not matched to a gene: 2. This CDR3 contains 11 residues. The source material was peripheral blood. J is TRBJ1-5 and V is TRBV6-2 or TRBV6-3, with TRBD1 matching 7 bases. The sequence was collected from a man aged 70-80 years with active or convalescent COVID-19. DNA of the CDR3: TGTGCCAGCAGTTTCAGGGGGACCCAGCATTTT. This gives the protein CASSFRGTQHF.